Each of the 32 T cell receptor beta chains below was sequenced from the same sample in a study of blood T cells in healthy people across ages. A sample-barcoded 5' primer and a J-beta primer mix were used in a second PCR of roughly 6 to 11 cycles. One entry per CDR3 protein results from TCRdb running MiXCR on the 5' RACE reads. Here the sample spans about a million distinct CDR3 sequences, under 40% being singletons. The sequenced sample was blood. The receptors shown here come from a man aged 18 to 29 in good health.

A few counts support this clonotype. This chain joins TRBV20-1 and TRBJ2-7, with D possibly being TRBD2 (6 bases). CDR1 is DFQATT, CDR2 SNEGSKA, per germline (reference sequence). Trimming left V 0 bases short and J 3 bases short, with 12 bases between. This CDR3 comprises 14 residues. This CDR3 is CSARDREDLYEQYF. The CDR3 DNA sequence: TGCAGTGCTAGAGATAGGGAGGACCTCTACGAGCAGTACTTC.

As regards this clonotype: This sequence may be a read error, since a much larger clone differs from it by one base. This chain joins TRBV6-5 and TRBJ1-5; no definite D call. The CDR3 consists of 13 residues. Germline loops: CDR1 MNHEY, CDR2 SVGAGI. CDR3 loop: CASSYSRVQLQHF. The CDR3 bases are TGTGCCAGCAGTTACTCGAGGGTACAGCTCCAGCATTTT.

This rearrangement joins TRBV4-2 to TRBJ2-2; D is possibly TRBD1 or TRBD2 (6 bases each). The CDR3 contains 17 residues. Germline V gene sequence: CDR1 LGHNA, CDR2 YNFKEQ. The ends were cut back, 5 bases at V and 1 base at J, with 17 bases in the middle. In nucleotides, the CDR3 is TGTGCCAGCAGCTATACCGGGGGCGATGAGAACACCGGGGAGCTGTTTTTT. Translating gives CASSYTGGDENTGELFF.

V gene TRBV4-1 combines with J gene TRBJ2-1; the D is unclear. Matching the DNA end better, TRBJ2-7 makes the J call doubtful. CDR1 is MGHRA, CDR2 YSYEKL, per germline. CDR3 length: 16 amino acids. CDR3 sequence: CASSQVGRHSYNEQYF. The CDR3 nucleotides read TGCGCCAGCAGCCAAGTGGGAAGGCATTCCTACAATGAGCAGTACTTC.

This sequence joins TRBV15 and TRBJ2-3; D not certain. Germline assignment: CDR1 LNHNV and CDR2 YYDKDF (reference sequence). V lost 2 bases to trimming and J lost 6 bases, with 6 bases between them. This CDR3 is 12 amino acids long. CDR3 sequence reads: CATSRMLDTQYF. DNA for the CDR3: TGTGCCACCAGCAGAATGCTGGATACGCAGTATTTT.

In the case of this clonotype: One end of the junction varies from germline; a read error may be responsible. The CDR3 DNA follows: TGCAGTGCTAGAGCTACGCGGGAGGGAAATGCAAAACTGTTTTTT. Translating it yields CSARATREGNAKLFF. J is TRBJ1-4 and V is TRBV20-1; unclear D gene. The CDR3 runs 15 residues. Per the germline V gene, CDR1 is DFQATT and CDR2 is SNEGSKA (reference sequence).

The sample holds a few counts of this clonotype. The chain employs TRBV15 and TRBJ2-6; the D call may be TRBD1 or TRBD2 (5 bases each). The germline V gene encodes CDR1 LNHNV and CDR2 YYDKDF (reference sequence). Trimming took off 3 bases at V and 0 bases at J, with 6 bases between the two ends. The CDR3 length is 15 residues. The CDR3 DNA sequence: TGTGCCACCAGCAGGGGGGTCTCTGGGGCCAACGTCCTGACTTTC. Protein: CATSRGVSGANVLTF.

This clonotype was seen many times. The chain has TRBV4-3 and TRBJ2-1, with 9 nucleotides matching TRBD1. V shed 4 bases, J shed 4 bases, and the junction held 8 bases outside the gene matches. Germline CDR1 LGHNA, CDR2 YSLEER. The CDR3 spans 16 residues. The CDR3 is CASSLSTGGEYNEQFF. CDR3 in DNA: TGCGCCAGCAGCCTTTCGACAGGGGGAGAATACAATGAGCAGTTCTTC.

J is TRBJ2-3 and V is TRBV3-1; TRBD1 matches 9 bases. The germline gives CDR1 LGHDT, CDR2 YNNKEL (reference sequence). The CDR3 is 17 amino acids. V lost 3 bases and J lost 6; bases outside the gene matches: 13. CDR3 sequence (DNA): TGTGCCAGCAGCCAGAACTCCGGGACAGGGAAAAGGGATACGCAGTATTTT. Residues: CASSQNSGTGKRDTQYF.

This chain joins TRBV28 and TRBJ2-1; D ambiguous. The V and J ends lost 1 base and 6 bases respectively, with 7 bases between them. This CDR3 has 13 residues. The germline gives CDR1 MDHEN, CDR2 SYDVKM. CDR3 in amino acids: CASSLSYGNEQFF. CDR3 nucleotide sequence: TGTGCCAGCAGTTTATCTTACGGCAATGAGCAGTTCTTC.

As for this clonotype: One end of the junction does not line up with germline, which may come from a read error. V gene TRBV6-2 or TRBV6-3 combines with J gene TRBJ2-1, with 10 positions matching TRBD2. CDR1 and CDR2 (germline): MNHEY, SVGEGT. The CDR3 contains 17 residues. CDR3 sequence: CAGSEGTSDEYYNEQFF. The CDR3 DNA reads TGTGCCGGCAGTGAGGGGACTAGCGACGAGTACTACAATGAGCAGTTCTTC.

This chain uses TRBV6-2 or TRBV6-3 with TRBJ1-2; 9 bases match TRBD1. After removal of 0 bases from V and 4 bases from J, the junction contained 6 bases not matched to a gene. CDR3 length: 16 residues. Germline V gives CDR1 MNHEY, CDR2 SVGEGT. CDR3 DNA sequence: TGTGCCAGCAGTTACTCTGACGGGACAGGGTCCTATGGCTACACCTTC. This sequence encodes CASSYSDGTGSYGYTF.

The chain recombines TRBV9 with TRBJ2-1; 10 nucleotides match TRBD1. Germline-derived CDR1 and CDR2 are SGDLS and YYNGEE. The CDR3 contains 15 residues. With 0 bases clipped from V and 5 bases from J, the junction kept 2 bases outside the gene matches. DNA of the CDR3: TGTGCCAGCAGCGTAGACGGGACAGGGGACAATGAGCAGTTCTTC. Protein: CASSVDGTGDNEQFF.

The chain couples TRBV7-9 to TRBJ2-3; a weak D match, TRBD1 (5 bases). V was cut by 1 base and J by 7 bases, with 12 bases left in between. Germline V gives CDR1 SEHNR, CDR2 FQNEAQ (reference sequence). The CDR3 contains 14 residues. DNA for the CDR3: TGTGCCAGCAGCTTAGGGCAGGGCCTTCATACGCAGTATTTT. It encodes CASSLGQGLHTQYF.

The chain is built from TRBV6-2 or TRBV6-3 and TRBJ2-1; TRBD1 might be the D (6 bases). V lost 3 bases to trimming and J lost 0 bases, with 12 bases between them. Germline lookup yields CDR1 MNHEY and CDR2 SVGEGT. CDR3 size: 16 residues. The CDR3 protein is CASSYAQGGSYNEQFF. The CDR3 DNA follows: TGTGCCAGCAGTTATGCCCAAGGGGGCTCCTACAATGAGCAGTTCTTC.

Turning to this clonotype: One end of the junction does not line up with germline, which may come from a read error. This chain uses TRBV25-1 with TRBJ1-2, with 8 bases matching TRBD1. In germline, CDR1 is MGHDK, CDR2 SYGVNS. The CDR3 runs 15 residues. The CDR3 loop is CASSEVGRGLHGHTF. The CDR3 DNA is TGTGCCAGCAGTGAAGTTGGCAGGGGGCTCCATGGCCACACCTTC.

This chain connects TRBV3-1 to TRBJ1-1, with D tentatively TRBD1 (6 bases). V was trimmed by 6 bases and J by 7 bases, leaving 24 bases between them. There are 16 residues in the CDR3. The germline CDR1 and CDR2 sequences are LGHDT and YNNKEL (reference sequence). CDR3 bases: TGTGCCAGCAGACCAACAATACGCGAGGGCAGGGGTGAAGCTTTCTTT. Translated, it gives CASRPTIREGRGEAFF.

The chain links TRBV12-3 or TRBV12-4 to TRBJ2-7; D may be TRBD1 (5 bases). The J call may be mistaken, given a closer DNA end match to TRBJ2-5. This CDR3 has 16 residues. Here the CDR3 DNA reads TGTGCCAGCAGTTTAGCGCCTCAGGGTAACGTAGGGACCCAGTACTTC. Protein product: CASSLAPQGNVGTQYF.

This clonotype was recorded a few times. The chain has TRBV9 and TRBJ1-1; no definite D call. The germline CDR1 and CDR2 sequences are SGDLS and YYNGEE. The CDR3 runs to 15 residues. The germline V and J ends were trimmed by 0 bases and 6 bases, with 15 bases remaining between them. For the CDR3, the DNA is TGTGCCAGCAGCGTAGCTAGGAGGGAATACTCTGAAGCTTTCTTT. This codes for CASSVARREYSEAFF.

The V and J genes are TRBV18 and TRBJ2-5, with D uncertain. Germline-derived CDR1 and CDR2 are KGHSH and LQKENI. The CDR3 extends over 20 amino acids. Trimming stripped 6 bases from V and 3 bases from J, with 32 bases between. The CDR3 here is CASSPRPPSRSPIVEETQYF. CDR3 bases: TGTGCCAGCTCCCCCCGGCCCCCCTCCCGATCGCCAATAGTAGAAGAGACCCAGTACTTC.

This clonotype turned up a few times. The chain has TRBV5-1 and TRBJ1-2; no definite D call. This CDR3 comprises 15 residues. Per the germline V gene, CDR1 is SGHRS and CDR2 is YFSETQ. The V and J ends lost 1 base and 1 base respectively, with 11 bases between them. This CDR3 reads CASSLRAENNYGYTF. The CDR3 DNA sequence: TGCGCCAGCAGCTTGCGGGCAGAGAATAACTATGGCTACACCTTC.

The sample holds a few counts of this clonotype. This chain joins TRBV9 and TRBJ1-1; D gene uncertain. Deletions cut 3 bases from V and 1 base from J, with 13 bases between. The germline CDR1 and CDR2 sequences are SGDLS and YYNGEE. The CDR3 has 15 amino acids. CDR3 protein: CASSEYGGSNTEAFF. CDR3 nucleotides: TGTGCCAGCAGCGAGTACGGAGGGTCGAACACTGAAGCTTTCTTT. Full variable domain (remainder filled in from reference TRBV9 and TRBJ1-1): DSGVTQTPKHLITATGQRVTLRCSPRSGDLSVYWYQQSLDQGLQFLIQYYNGEERAKGNILERFSAQQFPDLHSELNLSSLELGDSALYFCASSEYGGSNTEAFFGQGTRLTVV.

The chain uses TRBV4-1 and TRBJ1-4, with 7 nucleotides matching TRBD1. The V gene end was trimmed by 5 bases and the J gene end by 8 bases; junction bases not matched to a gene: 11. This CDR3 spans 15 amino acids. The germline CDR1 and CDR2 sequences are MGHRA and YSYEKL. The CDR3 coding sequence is TGCGCCAGCAGCAAACTAGGGGGCGAAGGGGAAAAACTGTTTTTT. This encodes CASSKLGGEGEKLFF.

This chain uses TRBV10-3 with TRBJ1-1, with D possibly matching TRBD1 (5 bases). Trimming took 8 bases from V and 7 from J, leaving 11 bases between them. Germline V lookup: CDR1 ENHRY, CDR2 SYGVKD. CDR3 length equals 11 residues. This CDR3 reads CAIGGDSEAFF. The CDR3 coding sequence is TGTGCCATCGGAGGTGACAGTGAAGCTTTCTTT.

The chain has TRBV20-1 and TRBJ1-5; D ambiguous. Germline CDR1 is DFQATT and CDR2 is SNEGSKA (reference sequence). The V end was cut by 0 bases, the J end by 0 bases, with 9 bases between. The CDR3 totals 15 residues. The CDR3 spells CSARDEVHSNQPQHF. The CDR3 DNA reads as TGCAGTGCTAGAGATGAGGTGCATAGCAATCAGCCCCAGCATTTT.

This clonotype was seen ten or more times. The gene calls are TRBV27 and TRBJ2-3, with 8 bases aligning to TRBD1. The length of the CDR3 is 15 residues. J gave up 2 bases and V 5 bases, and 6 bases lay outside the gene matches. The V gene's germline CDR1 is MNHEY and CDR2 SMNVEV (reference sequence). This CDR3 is CASSPRDRNTDTQYF. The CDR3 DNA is TGTGCCAGCAGTCCCCGGGACAGGAACACAGATACGCAGTATTTT.

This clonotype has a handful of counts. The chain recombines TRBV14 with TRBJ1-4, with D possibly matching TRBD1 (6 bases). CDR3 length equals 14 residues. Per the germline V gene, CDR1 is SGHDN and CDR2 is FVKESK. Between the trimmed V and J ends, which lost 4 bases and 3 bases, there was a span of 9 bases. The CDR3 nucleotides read TGTGCCAGCAGCCCGCGGACAGCTAATGAAAAACTGTTTTTT. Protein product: CASSPRTANEKLFF. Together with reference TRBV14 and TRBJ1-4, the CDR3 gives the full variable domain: EAGVTQFPSHSVIEKGQTVTLRCDPISGHDNLYWYRRVMGKEIKFLLHFVKESKQDESGMPNNRFLAERTGGTYSTLKVQPAELEDSGVYFCASSPRTANEKLFFGSGTQLSVL.

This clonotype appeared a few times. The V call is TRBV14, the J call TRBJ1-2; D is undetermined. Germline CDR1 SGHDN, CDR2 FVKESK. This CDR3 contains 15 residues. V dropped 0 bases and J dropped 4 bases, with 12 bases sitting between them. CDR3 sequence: CASSQDKRGPYGYTF. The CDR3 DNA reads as TGTGCCAGCAGCCAAGATAAACGGGGTCCCTATGGCTACACCTTC. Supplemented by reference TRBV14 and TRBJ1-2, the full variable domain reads EAGVTQFPSHSVIEKGQTVTLRCDPISGHDNLYWYRRVMGKEIKFLLHFVKESKQDESGMPNNRFLAERTGGTYSTLKVQPAELEDSGVYFCASSQDKRGPYGYTFGSGTRLTVV.

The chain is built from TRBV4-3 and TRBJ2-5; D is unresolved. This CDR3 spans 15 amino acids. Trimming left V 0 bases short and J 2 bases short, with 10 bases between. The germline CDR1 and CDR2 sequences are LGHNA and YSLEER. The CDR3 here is CASSQDQYGQETQYF. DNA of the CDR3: TGCGCCAGCAGCCAAGATCAGTACGGGCAAGAGACCCAGTACTTC.

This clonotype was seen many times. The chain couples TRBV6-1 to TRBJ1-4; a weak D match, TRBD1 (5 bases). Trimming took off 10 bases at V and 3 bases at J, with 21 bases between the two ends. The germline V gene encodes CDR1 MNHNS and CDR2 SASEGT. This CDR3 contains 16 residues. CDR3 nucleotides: TGTGCCACCACCGGGCCGACGGCAGGGTCTAATGAAAAACTGTTTTTT. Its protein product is CATTGPTAGSNEKLFF.

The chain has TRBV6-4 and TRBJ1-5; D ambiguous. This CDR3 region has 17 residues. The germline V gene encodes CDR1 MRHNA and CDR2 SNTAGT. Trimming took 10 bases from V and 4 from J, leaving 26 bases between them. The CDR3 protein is CANPVGRKELWNQPQHF. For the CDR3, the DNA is TGTGCCAACCCAGTAGGAAGAAAAGAGCTTTGGAATCAGCCCCAGCATTTT.

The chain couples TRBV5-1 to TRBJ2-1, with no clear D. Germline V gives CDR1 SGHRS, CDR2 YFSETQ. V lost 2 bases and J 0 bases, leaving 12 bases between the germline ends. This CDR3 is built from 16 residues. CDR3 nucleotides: TGCGCCAGCAGCTTAAAGTCCCGCAGCTCCTACAATGAGCAGTTCTTC. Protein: CASSLKSRSSYNEQFF.